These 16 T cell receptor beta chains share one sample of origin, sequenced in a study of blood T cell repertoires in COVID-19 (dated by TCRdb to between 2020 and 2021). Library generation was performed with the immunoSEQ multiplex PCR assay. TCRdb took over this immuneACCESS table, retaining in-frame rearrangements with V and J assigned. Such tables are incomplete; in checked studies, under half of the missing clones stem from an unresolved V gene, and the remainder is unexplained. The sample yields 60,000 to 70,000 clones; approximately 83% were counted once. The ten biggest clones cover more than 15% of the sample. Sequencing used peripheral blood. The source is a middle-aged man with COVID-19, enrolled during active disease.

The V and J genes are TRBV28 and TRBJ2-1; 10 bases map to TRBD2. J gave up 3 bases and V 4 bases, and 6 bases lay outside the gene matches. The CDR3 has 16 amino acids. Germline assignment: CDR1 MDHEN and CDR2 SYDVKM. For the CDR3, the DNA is TGTGCCAGCAGTTCATATACTAGCGGGGACTACAATGAGCAGTTCTTC. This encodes CASSSYTSGDYNEQFF.

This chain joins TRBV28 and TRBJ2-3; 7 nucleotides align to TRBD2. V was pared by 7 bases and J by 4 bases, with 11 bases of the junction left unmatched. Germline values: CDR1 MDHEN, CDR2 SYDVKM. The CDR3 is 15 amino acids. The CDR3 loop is CASTLGLAVSDTQYF. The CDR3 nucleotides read TGTGCCAGCACCCTGGGGCTAGCGGTGTCAGATACGCAGTATTTT.

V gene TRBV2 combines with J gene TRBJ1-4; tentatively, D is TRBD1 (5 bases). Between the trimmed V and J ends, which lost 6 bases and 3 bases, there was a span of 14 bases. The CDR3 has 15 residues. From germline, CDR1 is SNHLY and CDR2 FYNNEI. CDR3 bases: TGTGCCAGCAGGGCAACAGGCTCCCCTAATGAAAAACTGTTTTTT. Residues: CASRATGSPNEKLFF.

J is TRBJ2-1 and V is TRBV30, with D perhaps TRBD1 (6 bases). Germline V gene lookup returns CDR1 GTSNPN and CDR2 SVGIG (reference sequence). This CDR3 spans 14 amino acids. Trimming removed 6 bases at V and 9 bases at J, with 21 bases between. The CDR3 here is CACRDTLQWGEQFF. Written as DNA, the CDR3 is TGTGCCTGTCGGGACACCCTCCAGTGGGGTGAGCAGTTCTTC. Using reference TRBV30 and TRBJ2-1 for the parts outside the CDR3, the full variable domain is SQTIHQWPATLVQPVGSPLSLECTVEGTSNPNLYWYRQAAGRGLQLLFYSVGIGQISSEVPQNLSASRPQDRQFILSSKKLLLSDSGFYLCACRDTLQWGEQFFGPGTRLTVL.

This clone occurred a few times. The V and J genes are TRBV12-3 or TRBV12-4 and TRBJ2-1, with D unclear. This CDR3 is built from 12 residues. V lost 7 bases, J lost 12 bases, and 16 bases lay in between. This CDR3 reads CASTQGPGRQFF. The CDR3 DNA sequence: TGTGCCAGCACGCAAGGCCCAGGCCGGCAGTTCTTC.

CDR3 region: CASRQGSPLSGNTIYF. The CDR3 DNA sequence: TGTGCCAGCCGACAGGGGTCCCCCCTCTCTGGAAACACCATATATTTT. The rearrangement links TRBV28 to TRBJ1-3; 8 bases agree with TRBD1. J lost 0 bases, V lost 8 bases, and 9 bases had no gene match. The germline V gene has CDR1 MDHEN and CDR2 SYDVKM. The CDR3 extends over 16 amino acids.

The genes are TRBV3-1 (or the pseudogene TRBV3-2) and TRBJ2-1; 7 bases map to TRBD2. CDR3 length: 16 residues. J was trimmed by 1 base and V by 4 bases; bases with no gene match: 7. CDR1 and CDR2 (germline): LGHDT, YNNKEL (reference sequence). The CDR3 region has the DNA TGTGCCAGCAGCCCTTTCGGGGGGATTTCCTACAATGAGCAGTTCTTC. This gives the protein CASSPFGGISYNEQFF.

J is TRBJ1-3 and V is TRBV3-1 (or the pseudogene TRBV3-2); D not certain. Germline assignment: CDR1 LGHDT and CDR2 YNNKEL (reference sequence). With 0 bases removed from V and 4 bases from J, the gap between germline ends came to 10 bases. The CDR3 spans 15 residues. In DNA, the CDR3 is TGTGCCAGCAGCCAAGAGGGAGTTAAGGGAAACACCATATATTTT. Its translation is CASSQEGVKGNTIYF.

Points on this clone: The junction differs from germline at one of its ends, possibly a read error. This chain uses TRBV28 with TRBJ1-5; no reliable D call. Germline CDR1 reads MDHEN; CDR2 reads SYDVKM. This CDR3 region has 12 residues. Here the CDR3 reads CASSLPNQSQHF. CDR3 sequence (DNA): TGTGCCAGCAGTTTACCAAATCAGTCCCAGCATTTT. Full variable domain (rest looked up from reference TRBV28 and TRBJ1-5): DVKVTQSSRYLVKRTGEKVFLECVQDMDHENMFWYRQDPGLGLRLIYFSYDVKMKEKGDIPEGYSVSREKKERFSLILESASTNQTSMYLCASSLPNQSQHFGDGTRLSIL.

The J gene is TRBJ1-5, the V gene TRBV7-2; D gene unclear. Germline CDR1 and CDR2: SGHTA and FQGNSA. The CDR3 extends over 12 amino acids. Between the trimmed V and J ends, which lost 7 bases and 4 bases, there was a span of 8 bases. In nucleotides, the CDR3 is TGTGCCAGCAACGCACAGAATCAGCCCCAGCATTTT. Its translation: CASNAQNQPQHF.

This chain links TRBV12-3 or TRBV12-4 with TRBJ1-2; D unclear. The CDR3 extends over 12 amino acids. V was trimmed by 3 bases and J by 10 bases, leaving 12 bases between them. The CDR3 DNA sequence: TGTGCCAGCAGTTTGGGTTGGGCGTTCTACACCTTC. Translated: CASSLGWAFYTF.

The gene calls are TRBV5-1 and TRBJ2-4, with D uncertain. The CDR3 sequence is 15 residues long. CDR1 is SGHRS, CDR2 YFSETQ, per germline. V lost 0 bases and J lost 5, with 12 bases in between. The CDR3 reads CASSLGATPQNIQYF. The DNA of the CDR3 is TGCGCCAGCAGCTTGGGGGCTACTCCTCAAAACATTCAGTACTTC.

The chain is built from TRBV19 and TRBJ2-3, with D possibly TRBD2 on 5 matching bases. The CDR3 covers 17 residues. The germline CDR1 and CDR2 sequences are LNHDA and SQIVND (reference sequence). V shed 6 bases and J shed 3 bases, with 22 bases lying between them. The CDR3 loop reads CASSVSADSPGTDTQYF. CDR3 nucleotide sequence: TGTGCCAGTAGCGTGTCGGCTGACTCCCCGGGAACAGATACGCAGTATTTT.

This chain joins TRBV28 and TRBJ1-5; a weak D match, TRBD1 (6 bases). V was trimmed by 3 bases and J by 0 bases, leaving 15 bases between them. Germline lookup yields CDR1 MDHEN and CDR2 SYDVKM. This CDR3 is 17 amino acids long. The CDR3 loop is CASSFGGQSHSNQPQHF. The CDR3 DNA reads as TGTGCCAGCAGTTTTGGCGGACAGTCACATAGCAATCAGCCCCAGCATTTT.

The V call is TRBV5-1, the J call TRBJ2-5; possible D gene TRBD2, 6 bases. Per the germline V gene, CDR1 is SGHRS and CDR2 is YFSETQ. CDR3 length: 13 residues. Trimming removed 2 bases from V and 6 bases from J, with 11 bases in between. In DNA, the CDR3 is TGCGCCAGCAGCTTCGGAGGGGACCAGACCCAGTACTTC. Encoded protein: CASSFGGDQTQYF.

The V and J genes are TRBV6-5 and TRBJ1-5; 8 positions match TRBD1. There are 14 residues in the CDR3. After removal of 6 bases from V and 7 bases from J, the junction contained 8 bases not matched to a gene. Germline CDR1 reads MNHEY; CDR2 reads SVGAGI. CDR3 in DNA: TGTGCCAGCAGGACAGGGGACCAGTTACAGCCCCAGCATTTT. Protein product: CASRTGDQLQPQHF.